This passage covers 27 T cell receptor beta chains from one sample sequenced in a study of blood T cell repertoires in COVID-19. Data came from immunoSEQ multiplex PCR; TCRdb stores just in-frame clones and leaves some out. The table includes approximately 350,000 clones, around 86% detected once. Sample: PBMCs or T cells enriched from blood (not recorded which). Source of these receptors: a woman aged 45-59 years who had recovered from COVID-19.

V and J are TRBV19 and TRBJ1-2, with 8 nucleotides matching TRBD1. V was clipped by 4 bases and J by 9 bases; unmatched bases: 10. Per germline, CDR1 LNHDA and CDR2 SQIVND (reference sequence). This CDR3 is 14 amino acids long. CDR3 in DNA: TGTGCCAGTAGTACCCTGACAGGGGTGGAGAGCTACACCTTC. It yields the protein CASSTLTGVESYTF.

The V gene is TRBV7-2, the J gene TRBJ2-7, with 15 bases identical to TRBD2. The CDR3 contains 16 residues. With V trimmed by 5 bases and J by 7 bases, 9 bases remained unmatched. In germline, CDR1 is SGHTA, CDR2 FQGNSA. The CDR3 region has the DNA TGTGCCAGCAGCCCTCGAGGGACTAGCGGGGGGTGGGAGCAGTACTTC. This sequence encodes CASSPRGTSGGWEQYF.

This clone appeared once. This sequence joins TRBV18 and TRBJ1-4, with 9 bases fitting TRBD1. After removal of 4 bases from V and 1 base from J, the junction contained 1 base not matched to a gene. This CDR3 region has 15 residues. Germline loops: CDR1 KGHSH, CDR2 LQKENI. In nucleotides, the CDR3 is TGTGCCAGCTCACGGGACAGGGAAACTAATGAAAAACTGTTTTTT. Translating it yields CASSRDRETNEKLFF.

This clone was detected only once. This rearrangement joins TRBV6-4 to TRBJ1-2; D is unclear. This CDR3 is 15 amino acids long. Germline V lookup: CDR1 MRHNA, CDR2 SNTAGT. V lost 0 bases, J lost 8 bases, and 16 bases lay in between. In DNA form, the CDR3 reads TGTGCCAGCAGTGACTCTGCGACGGTTAGGGAGGGCTACACCTTC. It encodes CASSDSATVREGYTF.

The chain is built from TRBV7-2 and TRBJ2-3, with 12 bases identical to TRBD2. The V gene's germline CDR1 is SGHTA and CDR2 FQGNSA. CDR3 length: 17 residues. The trim removed 2 bases at V and 4 bases at J, leaving 7 bases unmatched. The CDR3, as DNA: TGTGCCAGCAGCTTAATCCCGGCTAGCGGGGGGGCAGATACGCAGTATTTT. Its translation is CASSLIPASGGADTQYF.

The count of this clone is one. The genes are TRBV5-4 and TRBJ1-6, with D maybe TRBD1 (6 bases). The CDR3 is 15 amino acids. Per the germline V gene, CDR1 is SGHNT and CDR2 is YYREEE (reference sequence). Trimming cost V 0 bases and J 7 bases, with 11 bases left between them. The CDR3 here is CASSLDTDRNSPLHF. The CDR3 DNA reads TGTGCCAGCAGCTTGGATACGGACAGAAATTCACCCCTCCACTTT.

The chain carries TRBV4-3 and TRBJ2-1, with a possible D match to TRBD2 (5 bases). There are 16 residues in the CDR3. Looked up from germline, CDR1 is LGHNA and CDR2 is YSLEER. V dropped 1 base and J dropped 0 bases, with 10 bases sitting between them. In nucleotides, the CDR3 is TGCGCCAGCAGCCAAGGCCGGGGTCGCTCCTACAATGAGCAGTTCTTC. Translating it yields CASSQGRGRSYNEQFF.

The V and J genes are TRBV7-3 and TRBJ2-3; D gene uncertain. Deletions cut 5 bases from V and 4 bases from J, with 10 bases between. Germline V gene lookup returns CDR1 SGHTA and CDR2 FQGTGA. This CDR3 has 13 amino acids. The CDR3 region is CASSRNLADTQYF. The DNA for the CDR3 is TGTGCCAGCAGCCGAAACCTAGCAGATACGCAGTATTTT.

V is TRBV2 and J is TRBJ2-6, with TRBD1 matching over 7 bases. There are 14 residues in the CDR3. The J segment lost 4 bases and the V segment lost 9 bases, leaving 6 bases of the junction unmatched. Germline V gene sequence: CDR1 SNHLY, CDR2 FYNNEI. CDR3 in DNA: TGTGCCAGGAGACAGGGCTCGGGGGCCAACGTCCTGACTTTC. Translating gives CARRQGSGANVLTF.

This rearrangement joins TRBV3-1 (or the pseudogene TRBV3-2) to TRBJ1-6; D is possibly TRBD1 (6 bases). V was trimmed by 1 base and J by 7 bases, leaving 17 bases between them. The germline CDR1 and CDR2 sequences are LGHDT and YNNKEL (reference sequence). This CDR3 is 17 amino acids long. The CDR3 DNA reads as TGTGCCAGCAGCCAAGGTCCTACAGGGCTGCGGAATTCACCCCTCCACTTT. Translating it yields CASSQGPTGLRNSPLHF.

This clone was picked up one time. This chain joins TRBV7-3 and TRBJ2-2, with 9 bases lining up with TRBD2. Losses at the gene ends were 5 bases for V and 2 bases for J; bases not matched to a gene: 9. The CDR3 covers 17 residues. Germline values: CDR1 SGHTA, CDR2 FQGTGA. The CDR3 DNA sequence: TGTGCCAGCAGCCTGAGTAGCGGGGGATCTAACACCGGGGAGCTGTTTTTT. Translation gives CASSLSSGGSNTGELFF.

The rearrangement links TRBV6-5 to TRBJ2-7; 10 positions agree with TRBD2. V trimming: 6 bases; J trimming: 3 bases; junction bases outside the gene matches: 5. This CDR3 is 14 amino acids long. Germline lookup yields CDR1 MNHEY and CDR2 SVGAGI. CDR3 nucleotide sequence: TGTGCCAGCAGCTTAGCGGGGGGCGACTACGAGCAGTACTTC. Its translation is CASSLAGGDYEQYF.

The chain carries TRBV5-4 and TRBJ2-7; D perhaps matches TRBD2 (6 bases). The CDR3 is 13 residues long. V was clipped by 4 bases and J by 4 bases, with 12 bases between them. Germline CDR1 reads SGHNT; CDR2 reads YYREEE (reference sequence). Here the CDR3 reads CASSRDSAYEQYF. The DNA of the CDR3 is TGTGCCAGCAGCAGGGACTCGGCATACGAGCAGTACTTC.

J is TRBJ1-2 and V is TRBV11-2; TRBD1 is a possible D gene (6 bases). Looked up from germline, CDR1 is SGHAT and CDR2 is FQNNGV. The CDR3 runs to 15 residues. V lost 2 bases, J lost 1 base, and 11 bases lay in between. CDR3 protein: CASSLSWTDNYGYTF. DNA of the CDR3: TGTGCCAGCAGCTTATCTTGGACAGATAACTATGGCTACACCTTC.

The genes are TRBV6-1 and TRBJ2-3; possibly TRBD1 for D (5 bases). With 1 base removed from V and 1 base from J, the gap between germline ends came to 15 bases. The germline V gene encodes CDR1 MNHNS and CDR2 SASEGT. The CDR3 extends over 17 amino acids. The CDR3 DNA reads as TGTGCCAGCAGTGAAGTGGGGCAGGGTCTTCGCACAGATACGCAGTATTTT. It specifies CASSEVGQGLRTDTQYF.

In DNA form, the CDR3 reads TGCAGCGTTGGGACAGGCACAGATACGCAGTATTTT. It specifies CSVGTGTDTQYF. The chain carries TRBV29-1 and TRBJ2-3; tentative D call: TRBD1 (6 bases). Germline assignment: CDR1 SQVTM and CDR2 ANQGSEA. CDR3 size: 12 residues. V lost 4 bases to trimming and J lost 1 base, with 6 bases between them.

The chain has TRBV6-5 and TRBJ1-2; D might be TRBD1 (5 bases). The CDR3 has 15 residues. Trimming shortened V by 0 bases and J by 5 bases, and 13 bases separated the two germline ends. CDR1 and CDR2 (germline): MNHEY, SVGAGI. DNA for the CDR3: TGTGCCAGCAGTTACTCACGGCAGGGCTCTTATGGCTACACCTTC. It is translated as CASSYSRQGSYGYTF.

The sample holds a few counts of this clone. The CDR3: CASSMGGGYTF. The DNA of the CDR3 is TGTGCCAGCAGCATGGGGGGAGGCTACACCTTC. The chain couples TRBV12-3 or TRBV12-4 to TRBJ1-2; possible D gene TRBD1, 5 bases. Trimming cost V 6 bases and J 8 bases, with 10 bases left between them. There are 11 residues in the CDR3.

The chain carries TRBV30 and TRBJ1-5; tentative D call: TRBD1 (5 bases). The CDR3 runs to 13 residues. CDR1 is GTSNPN and CDR2 is SVGIG in the germline V gene (reference sequence). Deletions cut 2 bases from V and 4 bases from J, with 9 bases between. The CDR3 here is CAWSQGQNQPQHF. The DNA of the CDR3 is TGTGCCTGGAGTCAGGGCCAGAATCAGCCCCAGCATTTT.

Of note for this clone: The same CDR3 arises from other DNA sequences in this sample as well. CDR3 bases: TGTGCCAGCAGCCAGGATGGACAGGGGGTTACCGGGGAGCTGTTTTTT. The encoded protein is CASSQDGQGVTGELFF. This chain links TRBV4-2 with TRBJ2-2, with 10 bases matching TRBD1. Unmatched junction bases numbered 6, after V lost 3 bases and J lost 5 bases. The CDR3 sequence is 16 residues long. Germline V gene sequence: CDR1 LGHNA, CDR2 YNFKEQ.

The chain uses TRBV19 and TRBJ2-1; 11 nucleotides match TRBD1. The CDR3 length is 17 residues. Germline-derived CDR1 and CDR2 are LNHDA and SQIVND (reference sequence). The J segment lost 7 bases and the V segment lost 2 bases, leaving 10 bases of the junction unmatched. CDR3 DNA sequence: TGTGCCAGTAGTATATTGTTGGGACAGGGGGTTCGAAATGAGCAGTTCTTC. Translating it yields CASSILLGQGVRNEQFF.

This clone was recorded only once. The J gene is TRBJ2-3, the V gene TRBV19, with 10 bases matching TRBD1. With 4 bases clipped from V and 2 bases from J, the junction kept 3 bases outside the gene matches. The germline CDR1 and CDR2 sequences are LNHDA and SQIVND (reference sequence). CDR3 size: 15 residues. The CDR3 bases are TGTGCCAGTAGTAGGACAGGGGGGGACACAGATACGCAGTATTTT. Its protein is CASSRTGGDTDTQYF.

CDR3: CASSPTRETQYF. The DNA of the CDR3 is TGTGCCAGCTCACCAACCCGGGAGACCCAGTACTTC. This chain connects TRBV18 to TRBJ2-5; D uncertain. The CDR3 length is 12 residues. The V end lost 2 bases, the J end lost 5 bases, and 6 bases lay between the germline ends. Germline loops: CDR1 KGHSH, CDR2 LQKENI.

This rearrangement joins TRBV19 to TRBJ1-4, with D maybe TRBD1 (5 bases). V was pared by 4 bases and J by 8 bases, with 14 bases between. The germline V gene encodes CDR1 LNHDA and CDR2 SQIVND (reference sequence). The CDR3 is 14 residues long. DNA of the CDR3: TGTGCCAGTAGTACACAGGACCCCTCGGAAAAACTGTTTTTT. It encodes CASSTQDPSEKLFF.

This chain's CDR3 is CASLGQLNTEAFF. CDR3 bases: TGTGCCAGCTTGGGACAGCTGAACACTGAAGCTTTCTTT. The chain combines TRBV6-5 with TRBJ1-1; 7 nucleotides line up with TRBD1. Germline V gene sequence: CDR1 MNHEY, CDR2 SVGAGI. The CDR3 spans 13 residues. Germline trimming cut 8 bases from V and 0 bases from J; bases unmatched to any gene: 3.

V usage is TRBV27 and J usage is TRBJ1-2, with D unclear. Germline CDR1 MNHEY, CDR2 SMNVEV (reference sequence). V gave up 2 bases and J gave up 13 bases, with 17 bases separating them. The CDR3 runs 13 residues. The CDR3 sequence is CASSLREGDSPTF. DNA of the CDR3: TGTGCCAGCAGTTTAAGGGAGGGCGATAGCCCCACCTTC.

The chain links TRBV9 to TRBJ1-1; D might be TRBD1 (6 bases). Germline CDR1 SGDLS, CDR2 YYNGEE. This CDR3 comprises 14 residues. The V gene lost 4 bases and the J gene lost 4 bases, with 14 bases spanning the gap. The CDR3 nucleotides are TGTGCCAGCAGCACACAGGGCGTTGGCACTGAAGCTTTCTTT. It codes for CASSTQGVGTEAFF.